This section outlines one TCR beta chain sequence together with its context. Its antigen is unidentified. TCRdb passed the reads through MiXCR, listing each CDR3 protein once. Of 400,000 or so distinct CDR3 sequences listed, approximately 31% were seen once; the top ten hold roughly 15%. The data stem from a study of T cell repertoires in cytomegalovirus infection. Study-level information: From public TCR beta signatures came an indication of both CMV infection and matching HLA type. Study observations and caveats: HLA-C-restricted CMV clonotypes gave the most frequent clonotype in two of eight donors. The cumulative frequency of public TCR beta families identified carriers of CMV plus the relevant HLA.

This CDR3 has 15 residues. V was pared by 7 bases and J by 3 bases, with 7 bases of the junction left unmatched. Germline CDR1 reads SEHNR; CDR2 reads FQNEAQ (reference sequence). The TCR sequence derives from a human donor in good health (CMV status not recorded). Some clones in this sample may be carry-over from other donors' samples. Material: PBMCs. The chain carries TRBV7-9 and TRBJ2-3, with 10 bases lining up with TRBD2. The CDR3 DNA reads TGTGCCAGCAACCTGGGACTAGCGTCTACAGATACGCAGTATTTT. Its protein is CASNLGLASTDTQYF.